This TCR beta chain was sequenced for a study of blood T cell repertoires in COVID-19. Study at large: Specimens from acute and convalescent COVID-19 originated in the United States, Italy and Spain. PBMCs, B-cell-depleted T cells, or T cells were the source of the cDNA or gDNA that made up the material.

CDR1 and CDR2 (germline): LGHDT, YNNKEL (reference sequence). The CDR3 covers 13 residues. The ends were cut back, 6 bases at V and 5 bases at J, with 12 bases in the middle. In the authors' workflow: Scientists estimated how many nucleated cells there were by amplifying reference gene primers. Produced via immunoSEQ multiplex PCR; TCRdb's table is partial and in-frame only. The DNA was the basis for D and trimming; V, J and clone size are from that table. The sample shows 55,000 to 85,000 clones, 81% of them seen only once. Source material: peripheral blood. This rearrangement joins TRBV3-1 (or the pseudogene TRBV3-2) to TRBJ2-3; D is perhaps TRBD1 (5 bases). The origin of this receptor is a woman aged 70-85 years with acute or convalescent COVID-19. The CDR3 region is CASREPGIDTQYF. The CDR3 bases are TGTGCCAGCAGGGAGCCAGGGATAGATACGCAGTATTTT.